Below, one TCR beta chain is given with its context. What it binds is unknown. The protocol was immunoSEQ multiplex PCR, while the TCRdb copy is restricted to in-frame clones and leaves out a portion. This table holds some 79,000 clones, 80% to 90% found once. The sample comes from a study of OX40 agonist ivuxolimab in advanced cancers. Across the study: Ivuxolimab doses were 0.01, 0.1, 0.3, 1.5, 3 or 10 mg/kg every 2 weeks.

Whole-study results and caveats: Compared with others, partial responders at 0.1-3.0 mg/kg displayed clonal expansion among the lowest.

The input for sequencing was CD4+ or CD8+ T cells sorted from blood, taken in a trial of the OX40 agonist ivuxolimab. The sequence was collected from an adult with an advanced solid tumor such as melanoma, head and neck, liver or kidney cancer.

This chain's CDR3 is CASSLGFMVSGTYTNTGELFF. The CDR3 bases are TGCGCCAGCAGCTTGGGATTTATGGTTAGCGGGACTTACACGAACACCGGGGAGCTGTTTTTT. The chain uses TRBV5-1 and TRBJ2-2, with 8 bases aligning to TRBD2. CDR3 length equals 21 residues. V lost 0 bases, J lost 0 bases, and 16 bases stayed unmatched. Germline V gene data show CDR1 as SGHRS and CDR2 as YFSETQ. Full variable domain (outside the CDR3, taken from reference TRBV5-1 and TRBJ2-2): KAGVTQTPRYLIKTRGQQVTLSCSPISGHRSVSWYQQTPGQGLQFLFEYFSETQRNKGNFPGRFSGRQFSNSRSEMNVSTLELGDSALYLCASSLGFMVSGTYTNTGELFFGEGSRLTVL.